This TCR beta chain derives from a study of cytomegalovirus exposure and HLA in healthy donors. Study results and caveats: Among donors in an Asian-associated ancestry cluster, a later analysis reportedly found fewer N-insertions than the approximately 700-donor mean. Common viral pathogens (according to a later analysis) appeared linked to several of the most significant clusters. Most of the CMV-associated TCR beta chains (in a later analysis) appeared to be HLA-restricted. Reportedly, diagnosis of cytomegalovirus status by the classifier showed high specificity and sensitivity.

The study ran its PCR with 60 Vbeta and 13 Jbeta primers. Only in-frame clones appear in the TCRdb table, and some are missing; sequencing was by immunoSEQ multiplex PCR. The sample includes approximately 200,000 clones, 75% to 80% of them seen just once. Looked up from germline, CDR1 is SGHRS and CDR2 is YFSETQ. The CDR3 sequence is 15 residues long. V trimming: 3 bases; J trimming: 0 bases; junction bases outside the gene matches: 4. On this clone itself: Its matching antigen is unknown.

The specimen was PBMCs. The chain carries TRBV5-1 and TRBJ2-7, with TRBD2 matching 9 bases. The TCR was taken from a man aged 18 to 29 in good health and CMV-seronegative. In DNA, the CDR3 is TGCGCCAGCAGCTCTAGCGGGGCCCCCTCCTACGAGCAGTACTTC. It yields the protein CASSSSGAPSYEQYF.